The rows below give T cell receptor beta chains drawn from one sample of a study of OX40 agonist ivuxolimab in advanced cancers. Libraries were prepared by immunoSEQ multiplex PCR; TCRdb keeps only in-frame clonotypes and omits some of them. Of tens of thousands of clones detected, 90% to 95% appear once; the ten largest clones hold around 0.29%. Source: CD4+ or CD8+ T cells sorted from blood, taken in a trial of the OX40 agonist ivuxolimab. The receptors shown here come from an adult with an advanced solid tumor such as melanoma, head and neck, liver or kidney cancer. Each CDR3 is given with its conserved first and last residue. The D gene is left open where the match is weak. Rows give clone size only sometimes, using once, few, many, or a class for an expanded clone.

D gene	V gene	clone size	J gene	CDR3 DNA	CDR3 protein
.	TRBV7-2	.	TRBJ1-3	TGTGCCAGCAGCTTGTGGGGGCCAGGAAACACCATATATTTT	CASSLWGPGNTIYF
TRBD1	TRBV7-2	.	TRBJ1-4	TGTGCCAGCAGCTCCCGACAGGGGGTCGGGGAAAAACTGTTTTTT	CASSSRQGVGEKLFF
.	TRBV5-1	.	TRBJ1-1	TGCGCCAGCAGCTTGGGGGAATTGGGCACTGAAGCTTTCTTT	CASSLGELGTEAFF
TRBD1	TRBV7-2	.	TRBJ2-2	TGTGCCAGCAGCGATAACAGGGGCGGGGAGCTGTTTTTT	CASSDNRGGELFF
.	TRBV6-5	.	TRBJ2-1	TGTGCCAGCAGTCCAACCCGGGGTTTCTACAATGAGCAGTTCTTC	CASSPTRGFYNEQFF
.	TRBV5-6	.	TRBJ1-2	TGTGCCAGCAGCGTCGGGACAAACTATGGCTACACCTTC	CASSVGTNYGYTF
.	TRBV4-3	.	TRBJ1-4	TGCGCCAGCAGCCAAGATCAGGCACCATATGAAAAACTGTTTTTT	CASSQDQAPYEKLFF
.	TRBV6-1	.	TRBJ1-6	TGTGCCAGCAGTCCAGGACCGTCACCCCTCCACTTT	CASSPGPSPLHF
.	TRBV18	once	TRBJ2-3	TGTGCCAGCTCACCACTTACCACCAGCTACCCCACAGATACGCAGTATTTT	CASSPLTTSYPTDTQYF
TRBD2	TRBV4-2	.	TRBJ2-3	TGTGCCAGCAGCCAAGGGCGGGGGGAAACAGATACGCAGTATTTT	CASSQGRGETDTQYF
TRBD2	TRBV4-3	.	TRBJ2-3	TGCGCCAGCAGCCAAGACATATGGCGGGGGGGTGCAGATACGCAGTATTTT	CASSQDIWRGGADTQYF
TRBD2	TRBV7-2	once	TRBJ2-1	TGTGCCAGCAGCCGAGATTGGGAGGGTGACAATGAGCAGTTCTTC	CASSRDWEGDNEQFF
.	TRBV19	.	TRBJ1-5	TGTGCCAGTAGCATCACAGGAATCTATAGCAATCAGCCCCAGCATTTT	CASSITGIYSNQPQHF
.	TRBV21-1	.	TRBJ2-7	TGTGCCAGCAGCAACCGGGACCCGAGCTCCTACGAGCAGTACTTC	CASSNRDPSSYEQYF
.	TRBV27	.	TRBJ1-3	TGTGCCAGCAGCCGCTCACAGGTGGTTGGAAACACCATATATTTT	CASSRSQVVGNTIYF
.	TRBV11-3	few	TRBJ2-7	TGTGCCAGCAGCCCCACGGGGAAGGACGAGCAGTACTTC	CASSPTGKDEQYF
.	TRBV30	.	TRBJ1-2	TGTGCCTGGAGCCGACCGGACAGTCGTAACTATGGCTACACCTTC	CAWSRPDSRNYGYTF
.	TRBV19	.	TRBJ1-6	TGTGCCAGTAGTATAGAACGGAATTCACCCCTCCACTTT	CASSIERNSPLHF
TRBD2	TRBV9	.	TRBJ2-2	TGTGCCAGCAGCGTAGCAGCGGGAAAGAACACCGGGGAGCTGTTTTTT	CASSVAAGKNTGELFF
.	TRBV7-2	.	TRBJ1-6	TGTGCCAGCAGCTTAGCGCAGCTGGATAATTCACCCCTCCACTTT	CASSLAQLDNSPLHF
.	TRBV18	.	TRBJ1-3	TGTGCCAGCTCACCAGGTCTGGGGAACCTCTTTGGAAACACCATATATTTT	CASSPGLGNLFGNTIYF
.	TRBV7-8	.	TRBJ2-6	TGTGCCAGCAGCGAAGGGGGGGTAGGGGCCAACGTCCTGACTTTC	CASSEGGVGANVLTF
TRBD1	TRBV7-8	.	TRBJ1-4	TGTGCCAGCAGCCGACAGGGGTATGGGTCTAATGAAAAACTGTTTTTT	CASSRQGYGSNEKLFF
TRBD2	TRBV12-5	.	TRBJ2-2	TGTGCTAGTGGTTTGGGGCTAGCGGACACCGGGGAGCTGTTTTTT	CASGLGLADTGELFF
.	TRBV13	.	TRBJ1-6	TGTGCCAGCAGCTTAGCAGTAGACAATTCACCCCTCCACTTT	CASSLAVDNSPLHF
.	TRBV28	.	TRBJ2-2	TGTGCCAGCAGTTTCAGGGTGGCCGGGGAGCTGTTTTTT	CASSFRVAGELFF
.	TRBV7-2	.	TRBJ2-7	TGTGCCAGCAGCTCGGGGTTGACGTCCTACGAGCAGTACTTC	CASSSGLTSYEQYF
.	TRBV28	once	TRBJ1-2	TGTGCCAGCAGGGACCGAGCCTTCTACACCTTC	CASRDRAFYTF
.	TRBV18	once	TRBJ2-6	TGTGCCAGCTCTCCTTTCTCTGGGGCCAACGTCCTGACTTTC	CASSPFSGANVLTF
.	TRBV10-3	.	TRBJ1-5	TGTGCCATCAACGCGGACGTTGCCTCAAAATATAGCAATCAGCCCCAGCATTTT	CAINADVASKYSNQPQHF
.	TRBV9	.	TRBJ2-5	TGTGCCAGCAGCGTAGAAGACCAGACCCAGTACTTC	CASSVEDQTQYF
TRBD2	TRBV5-1	.	TRBJ2-3	TGCGCCAGCAGCTTGGGGACTAGCGGGAGCCCAGATACGCAGTATTTT	CASSLGTSGSPDTQYF
.	TRBV5-1	.	TRBJ2-7	TGCGCCAGCAGCTTGTCCGGCGGCTCCTACGAGCAGTACTTC	CASSLSGGSYEQYF
.	TRBV28	.	TRBJ2-4	TGTGCCAGCAGTTTATTTCAGGGGGCCAAAAACATTCAGTACTTC	CASSLFQGAKNIQYF
TRBD1	TRBV5-5	.	TRBJ2-1	TGTGCCAGCAGCTTGGGGACAGGAGACTACAATGAGCAGTTCTTC	CASSLGTGDYNEQFF
.	TRBV28	.	TRBJ2-2	TGTGCCACTCCGGATGGGTCCACTGGGGAGCTGTTTTTT	CATPDGSTGELFF
.	TRBV28	few	TRBJ1-1	TGTGCCAGCAATGAGGACACAATTAACACTGAAGCTTTCTTT	CASNEDTINTEAFF
TRBD2	TRBV14	.	TRBJ2-3	TGTGCCAGCAGCCAAGATATCAGCGGGGGGATGTGGTGGGATACGCAGTATTTT	CASSQDISGGMWWDTQYF
.	TRBV28	few	TRBJ2-5	TGTGCCAGCAGTTCTTTACAGGGAATTGTAGAGACCCAGTACTTC	CASSSLQGIVETQYF